This entry features one T cell receptor beta chain sequence. Its antigen is not known. The source of the sample is a study of beta chain features in type 1 diabetes. Background on the study: Age, gender, cell numbers and subset yield matched between patients and controls. Points from the study as a whole: Moderate but significant shortening of TCRB CDR3s was recorded in all four CD4+ subsets from Type 1 diabetes patients. Here, the possible influence of HLA type (on TCRB rearrangement) remained unresolved.

Every donor had blood drawn once into heparin, roughly 120 mL on average. The germline CDR1 and CDR2 sequences are SGHRS and YFSETQ. V shed 4 bases, J shed 7 bases, and the junction held 16 bases outside the gene matches. CDR3 length: 17 amino acids. Expressed TCRB transcripts were sequenced because the entire RNA isolate underwent reverse transcription. About 3.5 million reads, on average, came from each naive, central memory and regulatory T cell sample. Sequenced by immunoSEQ multiplex PCR; TCRdb stores in-frame clones only, minus some. The sample lists a few hundred thousand clones, about 13% seen once, with around 0.016% in the top ten.

The sequenced sample was naive CD4+ T cells from blood. The V call is TRBV5-1, the J call TRBJ2-1; 8 bases are a match to TRBD2. This TCR was recovered from a young man with type 1 diabetes. CDR3 bases: TGCGCCAGCAGCCCCGGGACTAGTCTTGTAGTGGGGAATGAGCAGTTCTTC. Its protein product is CASSPGTSLVVGNEQFF. Variable domain in full (rest from reference TRBV5-1 and TRBJ2-1): KAGVTQTPRYLIKTRGQQVTLSCSPISGHRSVSWYQQTPGQGLQFLFEYFSETQRNKGNFPGRFSGRQFSNSRSEMNVSTLELGDSALYLCASSPGTSLVVGNEQFFGPGTRLTVL.